This TCR beta chain was retrieved from a study of PD-L1 blockade in urothelial cancer. Study context: Patients had undergone 0 to 3 prior chemotherapy regimens. Study findings and constraints: Tumor-linked clones in blood grew more by 3 weeks in durable-benefit patients.

Time point reported: pretreatment peripheral blood. This clone has a handful of counts. Its antigen is unidentified. Clones were read by immunoSEQ multiplex PCR, and TCRdb kept only the in-frame ones, dropping some. The repertoire holds 95,000 or so clones, with 87% as singletons. CDR3 length: 15 amino acids. Germline V gene data show CDR1 as MDHEN and CDR2 as SYDVKM. Germline trimming cut 6 bases from V and 2 bases from J; bases unmatched to any gene: 6. This TCR derives from a man aged 55 to 70 with urothelial cancer. V usage is TRBV28 and J usage is TRBJ2-7; TRBD2 matches at 11 bases. The sequences come from PBMCs, collected around atezolizumab (anti-PD-L1) treatment. The CDR3 is CASRKTSGRTYEQYF. CDR3 in DNA: TGTGCCAGCAGGAAAACTAGCGGGAGAACCTACGAGCAGTACTTC.